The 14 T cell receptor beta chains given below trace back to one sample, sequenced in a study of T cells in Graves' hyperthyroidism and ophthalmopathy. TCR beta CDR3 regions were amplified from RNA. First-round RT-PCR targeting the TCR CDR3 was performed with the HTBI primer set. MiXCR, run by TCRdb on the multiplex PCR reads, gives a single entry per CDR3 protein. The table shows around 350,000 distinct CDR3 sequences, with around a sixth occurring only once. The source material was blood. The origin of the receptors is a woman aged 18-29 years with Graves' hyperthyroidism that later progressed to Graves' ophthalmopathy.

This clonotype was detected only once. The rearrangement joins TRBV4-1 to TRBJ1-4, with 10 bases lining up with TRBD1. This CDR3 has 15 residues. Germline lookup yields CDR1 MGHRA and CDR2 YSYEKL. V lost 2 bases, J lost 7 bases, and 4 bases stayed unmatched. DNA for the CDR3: TGCGCCAGCAGCCAATGGACAGGGGGGAGTGAAAAACTGTTTTTT. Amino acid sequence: CASSQWTGGSEKLFF.

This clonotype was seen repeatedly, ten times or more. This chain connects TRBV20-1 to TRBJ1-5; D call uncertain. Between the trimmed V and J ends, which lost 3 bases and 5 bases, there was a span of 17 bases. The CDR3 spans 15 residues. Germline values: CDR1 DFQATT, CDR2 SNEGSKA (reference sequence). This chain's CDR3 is CSASPAPANYQPQHF. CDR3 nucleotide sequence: TGCAGTGCTAGCCCAGCCCCTGCGAATTATCAGCCCCAGCATTTT.

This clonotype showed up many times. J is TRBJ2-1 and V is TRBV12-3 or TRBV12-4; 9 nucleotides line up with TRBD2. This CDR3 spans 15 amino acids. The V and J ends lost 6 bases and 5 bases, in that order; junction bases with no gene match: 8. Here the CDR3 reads CASRYTSGLNNEQFF. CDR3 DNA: TGTGCCAGCAGATACACTAGCGGGTTAAACAATGAGCAGTTCTTC.

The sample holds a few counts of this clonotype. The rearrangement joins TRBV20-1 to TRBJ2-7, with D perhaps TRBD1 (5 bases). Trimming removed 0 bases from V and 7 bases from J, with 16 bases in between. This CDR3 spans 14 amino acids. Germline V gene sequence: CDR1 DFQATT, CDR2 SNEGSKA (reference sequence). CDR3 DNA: TGCAGTGCTAGAGACAGGGCCTCCCCTTGGGAGCAGTACTTC. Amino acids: CSARDRASPWEQYF.

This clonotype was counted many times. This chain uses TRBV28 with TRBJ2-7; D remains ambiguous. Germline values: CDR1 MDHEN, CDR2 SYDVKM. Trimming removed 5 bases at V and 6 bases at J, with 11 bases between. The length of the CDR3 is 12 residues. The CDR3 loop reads CASSPQGLEQYF. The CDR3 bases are TGTGCCAGCAGTCCTCAAGGCCTCGAGCAGTACTTC.

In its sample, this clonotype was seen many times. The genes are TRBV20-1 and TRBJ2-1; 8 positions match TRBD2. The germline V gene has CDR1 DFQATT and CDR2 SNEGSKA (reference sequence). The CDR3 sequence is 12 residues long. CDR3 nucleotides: TGCAGCTGGCCTAGCGGGTACAATGAGCAGTTCTTC. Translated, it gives CSWPSGYNEQFF.

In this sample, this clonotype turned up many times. CDR3 DNA: TGTGCCAGCAGCCCAAAAGGGGACTGGCCCACCGGGGAGCTGTTTTTT. Encoded protein: CASSPKGDWPTGELFF. V gene TRBV27 combines with J gene TRBJ2-2; a possible D gene is TRBD2 (6 bases). The CDR3 extends over 16 amino acids. Trimming shortened V by 6 bases and J by 4 bases, and 18 bases separated the two germline ends. Germline V CDR1 and CDR2: MNHEY, SMNVEV (reference sequence).

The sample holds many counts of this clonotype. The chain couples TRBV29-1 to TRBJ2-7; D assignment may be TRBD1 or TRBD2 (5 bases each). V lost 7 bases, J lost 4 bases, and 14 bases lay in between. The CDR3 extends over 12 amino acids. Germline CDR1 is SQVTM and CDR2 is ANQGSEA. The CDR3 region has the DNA TGCAGCGCTGCGGCTGGGACGTACGAGCAGTACTTC. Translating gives CSAAAGTYEQYF.

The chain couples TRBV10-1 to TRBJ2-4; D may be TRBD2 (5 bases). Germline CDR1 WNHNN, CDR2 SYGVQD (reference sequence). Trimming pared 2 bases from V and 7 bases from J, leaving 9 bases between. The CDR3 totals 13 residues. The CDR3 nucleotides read TGCGCCAGCAGTGAGGGACTGGGTAACATTCAGTACTTC. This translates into CASSEGLGNIQYF.

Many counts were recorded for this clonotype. The CDR3 DNA reads as TGTGCCAGCTCACTACTCCGGTCCAACTCCTACGAGCAGTACTTC. This encodes CASSLLRSNSYEQYF. The J gene is TRBJ2-7, the V gene TRBV18; D call uncertain. The CDR3 sequence is 15 residues long. Germline V gene data show CDR1 as KGHSH and CDR2 as LQKENI. V dropped 4 bases and J dropped 0 bases, with 13 bases sitting between them. Filled out from reference TRBV18 and TRBJ2-7, the complete variable domain reads NAGVMQNPRHLVRRRGQEARLRCSPMKGHSHVYWYRQLPEEGLKFMVYLQKENIIDESGMPKERFSAEFPKEGPSILRIQQVVRGDSAAYFCASSLLRSNSYEQYFGPGTRLTVT.

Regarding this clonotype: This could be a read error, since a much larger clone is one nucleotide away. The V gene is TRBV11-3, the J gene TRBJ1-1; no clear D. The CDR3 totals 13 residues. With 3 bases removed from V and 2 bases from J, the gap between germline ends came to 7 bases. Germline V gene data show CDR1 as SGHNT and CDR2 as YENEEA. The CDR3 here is CASSFRENTEAFF. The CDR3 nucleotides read TGTGCCAGCAGCTTTCGGGAAAACACTGAAGCTTTCTTT.

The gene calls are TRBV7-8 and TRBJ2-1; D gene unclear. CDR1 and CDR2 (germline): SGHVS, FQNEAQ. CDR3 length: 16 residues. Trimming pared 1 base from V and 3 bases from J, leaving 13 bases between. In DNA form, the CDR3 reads TGTGCCAGCAGCTTAGTAGGCGGAAAACTCTACAATGAGCAGTTCTTC. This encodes CASSLVGGKLYNEQFF.

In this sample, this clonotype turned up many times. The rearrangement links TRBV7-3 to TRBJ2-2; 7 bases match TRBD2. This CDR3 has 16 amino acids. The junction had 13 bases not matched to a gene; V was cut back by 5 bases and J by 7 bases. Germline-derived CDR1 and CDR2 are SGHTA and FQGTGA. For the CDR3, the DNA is TGTGCCAGCAGCCCTGGACTAGGATCCAGGGACGGGGAGCTGTTTTTT. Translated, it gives CASSPGLGSRDGELFF.

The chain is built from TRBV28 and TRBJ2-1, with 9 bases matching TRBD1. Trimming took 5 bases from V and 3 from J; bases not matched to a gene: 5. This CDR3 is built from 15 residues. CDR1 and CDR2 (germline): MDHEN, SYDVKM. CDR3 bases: TGTGCCAGCAGTCAACAGGGGGCTAGCTACAATGAGCAGTTCTTC. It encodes CASSQQGASYNEQFF.